The 12 T cell receptor beta chains given below trace back to one sample, sequenced in a study of blood T cell repertoires in COVID-19. Some clones are missing from TCRdb's copy, which holds only in-frame ones; the method was immunoSEQ multiplex PCR. The sample comprises more than 150,000 clones, roughly 90% of which are singletons, and around 2% rests with the top ten. The sequencing sample was made of PBMCs or T cells enriched from blood (not recorded which). The origin of the receptors is a woman aged 25-40 years who had recovered from COVID-19.

This clone was found once. The rearrangement joins TRBV7-9 to TRBJ1-1; the D gene is possibly TRBD1 (5 bases). The CDR3 loop spans 16 amino acids. Germline CDR1 reads SEHNR; CDR2 reads FQNEAQ (reference sequence). With 2 bases removed from V and 6 bases from J, the gap between germline ends came to 19 bases. CDR3 in DNA: TGTGCCAGCAGCTTAAGTTCGGTCAGGGTTAAGGCTGAAGCTTTCTTT. Protein sequence: CASSLSSVRVKAEAFF.

The CDR3 nucleotides read TGTGCCAGTAGTATAGGTCGACTAGCGGGAGGCTCCTACAATGAGCAGTTCTTC. It translates to CASSIGRLAGGSYNEQFF. The chain links TRBV19 to TRBJ2-1, with 13 bases matching TRBD2. CDR3 size: 18 residues. Germline assignment: CDR1 LNHDA and CDR2 SQIVND (reference sequence). Trimming at V came to 1 base and at J to 0 bases, leaving 3 bases not matched to a gene.

This sequence joins TRBV28 and TRBJ1-1, with 8 positions matching TRBD1. Germline lookup yields CDR1 MDHEN and CDR2 SYDVKM. There are 14 residues in the CDR3. Germline trimming cut 4 bases from V and 3 bases from J; bases unmatched to any gene: 4. The CDR3 here is CASSYADRDTEAFF. In DNA, the CDR3 is TGTGCCAGCAGTTATGCGGACAGGGACACTGAAGCTTTCTTT. The entire variable domain, with the rest obtained from reference TRBV28 and TRBJ1-1, is as follows: DVKVTQSSRYLVKRTGEKVFLECVQDMDHENMFWYRQDPGLGLRLIYFSYDVKMKEKGDIPEGYSVSREKKERFSLILESASTNQTSMYLCASSYADRDTEAFFGQGTRLTVV.

V gene TRBV24-1 combines with J gene TRBJ1-2, with TRBD1 matching over 7 bases. The CDR3 consists of 17 residues. The junction had 8 bases not matched to a gene; V was cut back by 0 bases and J by 2 bases. Per the germline V gene, CDR1 is KGHDR and CDR2 is SFDVKD. CDR3 coding DNA: TGTGCCACCAGTGATTTGGAGCTTTCGGGACAGAACTATGGCTACACCTTC. Its protein product is CATSDLELSGQNYGYTF.

The CDR3 nucleotides are TGTGCCAGCAGCGTAGACGGACTCCAAGAGACCCAGTACTTC. Protein product: CASSVDGLQETQYF. This rearrangement joins TRBV9 to TRBJ2-5; a weak D match, TRBD2 (5 bases). The CDR3 extends over 14 amino acids. Per germline, CDR1 SGDLS and CDR2 YYNGEE. Deletions cut 0 bases from V and 1 base from J, with 7 bases between.

V is TRBV15 and J is TRBJ1-5; a weak D match, TRBD1 (5 bases). Germline V gene data show CDR1 as LNHNV and CDR2 as YYDKDF (reference sequence). Deletions cut 1 base from V and 7 bases from J, with 11 bases between. The CDR3 loop spans 14 amino acids. Here the CDR3 reads CATSRGGEGQPQHF. CDR3 DNA sequence: TGTGCCACCAGCAGAGGAGGGGAGGGCCAGCCCCAGCATTTT. Complete variable domain (other parts from reference TRBV15 and TRBJ1-5): DAMVIQNPRYQVTQFGKPVTLSCSQTLNHNVMYWYQQKSSQAPKLLFHYYDKDFNNEADTPDNFQSRRPNTSFCFLDIRSPGLGDTAMYLCATSRGGEGQPQHFGDGTRLSIL.

Of note for this clone: In the same sample, other DNA sequences code for this CDR3. The V gene is TRBV2, the J gene TRBJ2-1; D not certain. V gave up 7 bases and J gave up 2 bases, with 9 bases separating them. The CDR3 totals 13 residues. Per the germline V gene, CDR1 is SNHLY and CDR2 is FYNNEI. CDR3 nucleotides: TGTGCCAGCAAAAGTAGAACCTACAATGAGCAGTTCTTC. This sequence encodes CASKSRTYNEQFF.

V usage is TRBV13 and J usage is TRBJ1-3, with D unclear. The length of the CDR3 is 16 residues. Germline CDR1 is PRHDT and CDR2 is FYEKMQ (reference sequence). Trimming left V 3 bases short and J 0 bases short, with 12 bases between. This chain's CDR3 is CASSLGLMSSGNTIYF. In nucleotides, the CDR3 is TGTGCCAGCAGCTTGGGCCTCATGAGCTCTGGAAACACCATATATTTT.

The chain is built from TRBV5-1 and TRBJ2-7; weak D call: TRBD2 (5 bases). Trimming cost V 2 bases and J 6 bases, with 9 bases left between them. CDR3 size: 12 residues. Germline assignment: CDR1 SGHRS and CDR2 YFSETQ. The CDR3 region has the DNA TGCGCCAGCAGCTTTGAGGCGGGCGAGCAGTACTTC. Translating gives CASSFEAGEQYF.

V usage is TRBV6-6 and J usage is TRBJ2-7; TRBD2 aligns across 10 bases. V lost 6 bases, J lost 0 bases, and 8 bases stayed unmatched. The CDR3 is 16 residues long. Per germline, CDR1 MNHNY and CDR2 SVGAGI (reference sequence). The CDR3 spells CASSLTRLAGSYEQYF. Here the CDR3 DNA reads TGTGCCAGCAGCTTAACTCGACTAGCGGGCTCCTACGAGCAGTACTTC.

This clone was observed a single time. The J gene is TRBJ1-2, the V gene TRBV7-9; TRBD1 might be the D (6 bases). CDR1 is SEHNR and CDR2 is FQNEAQ in the germline V gene (reference sequence). The V and J ends lost 1 base and 8 bases respectively, with 17 bases between them. This CDR3 has 15 amino acids. CDR3 sequence reads: CASSLEVGTSSGYTF. CDR3 nucleotides: TGTGCCAGCAGCTTAGAAGTAGGGACAAGTTCGGGCTACACCTTC.

The gene calls are TRBV24-1 and TRBJ2-1; TRBD2 agrees at 9 bases. The CDR3 totals 13 residues. From germline, CDR1 is KGHDR and CDR2 SFDVKD. V was pared by 1 base and J by 13 bases, with 4 bases of the junction left unmatched. CDR3 region: CATSDLAGGPQFF. Written as DNA, the CDR3 is TGTGCCACCAGTGATTTAGCGGGAGGCCCCCAGTTCTTC.